This paragraph covers one T cell receptor beta chain sequence. Antigen specificity is unknown. The record originates from a study of glioma-infiltrating T cells. Findings and limits, study-wide: Shared blood CDR3 signature motifs marked patients with low tissue-blood divergence.

Using RNA template, CDR3s of TCR alpha and beta were amplified with iRepertoire arm-PCR. TCRdb analysed the multiplex PCR reads with MiXCR anew, one entry per CDR3 protein. The sample shows 300,000 to 450,000 distinct CDR3 sequences, 41% of them seen only once. The germline V gene has CDR1 LNHNV and CDR2 YYDKDF (reference sequence). This CDR3 comprises 14 residues. V gave up 3 bases and J gave up 2 bases, with 8 bases separating them. Sequencing used glioma tissue, nonneoplastic brain tissue, or PBMCs (not recorded which). The sequence was collected from a human donor with low-grade glioma or glioblastoma, undergoing nonglioma brain surgery, or in good health (not recorded which). The chain links TRBV15 to TRBJ2-1; TRBD1 might be the D (5 bases). CDR3 bases: TGTGCCACCAGCAGGGGGCGCCCCTACAATGAGCAGTTCTTC. Its translation: CATSRGRPYNEQFF.